This T cell receptor (beta chain) is from a study of T cell clones after liver transplantation. Study summary: Tolerant meant at least one year fully off immunosuppression without liver enzymes above twice normal. Draws occurred before transplant, before withdrawal, and after complete or failed withdrawal.

The CDR3 extends over 16 amino acids. Germline V CDR1 and CDR2: KGHSH, LQKENI. The germline V and J ends were trimmed by 1 base and 6 bases, with 18 bases remaining between them. Regarding the study as a whole: A larger donor-reactive than third-party decline suggested partial antigen-specific deletion. These preliminary findings come from unstandardized post-transplant sampling times.

Of note for this clone: Its antigen is unidentified.

Generated by immunoSEQ multiplex PCR, the TCRdb table keeps only in-frame clones and is missing some. Of about 68,000 clones detected, 80% to 95% appear once; the ten largest clones hold approximately 0.96%. The source material was CD4+ T cells from blood, sampled approximately 26 months after liver transplant. V usage is TRBV18 and J usage is TRBJ1-1; no firm D call. The clonotype comes from a human patient who received a liver transplant. Some of the T cells might come from the graft donor. This CDR3 reads CASSPQVEFVDAEAFF. For the CDR3, the DNA is TGTGCCAGCTCACCACAAGTTGAATTCGTGGACGCTGAAGCTTTCTTT.